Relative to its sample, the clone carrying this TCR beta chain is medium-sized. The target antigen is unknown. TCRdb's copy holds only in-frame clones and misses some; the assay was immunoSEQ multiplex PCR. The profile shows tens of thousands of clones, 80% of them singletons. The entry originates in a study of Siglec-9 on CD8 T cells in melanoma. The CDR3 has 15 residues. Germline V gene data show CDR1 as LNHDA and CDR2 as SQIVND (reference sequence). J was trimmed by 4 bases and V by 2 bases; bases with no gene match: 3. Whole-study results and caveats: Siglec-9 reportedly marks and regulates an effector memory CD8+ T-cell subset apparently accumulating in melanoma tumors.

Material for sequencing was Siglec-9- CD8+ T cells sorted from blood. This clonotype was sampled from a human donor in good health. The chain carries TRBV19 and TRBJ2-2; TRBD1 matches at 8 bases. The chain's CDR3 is CASSIFGTGTGELFF. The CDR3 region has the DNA TGTGCCAGTAGTATATTTGGGACAGGCACCGGGGAGCTGTTTTTT.